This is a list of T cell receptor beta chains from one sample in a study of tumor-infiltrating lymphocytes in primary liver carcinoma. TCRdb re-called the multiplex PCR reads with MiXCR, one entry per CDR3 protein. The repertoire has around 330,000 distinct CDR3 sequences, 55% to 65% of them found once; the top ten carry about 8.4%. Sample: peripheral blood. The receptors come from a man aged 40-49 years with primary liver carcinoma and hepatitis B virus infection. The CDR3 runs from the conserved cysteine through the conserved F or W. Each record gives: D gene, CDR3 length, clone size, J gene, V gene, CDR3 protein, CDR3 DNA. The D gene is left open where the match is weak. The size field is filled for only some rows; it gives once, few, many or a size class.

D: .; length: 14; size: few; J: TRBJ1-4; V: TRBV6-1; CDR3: CATSRGTNNEKLFF; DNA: TGTGCCACCTCCCGGGGCACAAATAATGAAAAACTGTTTTTT
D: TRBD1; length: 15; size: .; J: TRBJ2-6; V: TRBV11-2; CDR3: CASSLQGARANILTF; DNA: TGTGCCAGCAGCTTACAGGGGGCCAGGGCCAACATCCTGACTTTC
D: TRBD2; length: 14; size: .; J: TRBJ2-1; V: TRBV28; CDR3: CASTPLRERHEQFF; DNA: TGTGCCAGCACCCCTCTGCGGGAGCGCCATGAGCAGTTCTTC
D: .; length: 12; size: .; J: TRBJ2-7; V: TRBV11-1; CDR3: CASSRWDYEQYF; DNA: TGTGCCAGCAGCCGGTGGGACTACGAGCAGTACTTC
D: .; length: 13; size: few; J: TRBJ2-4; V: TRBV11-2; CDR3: CASSLSPRNIQYF; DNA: TGTGCCAGCAGCTTATCTCCAAGGAACATTCAGTACTTC
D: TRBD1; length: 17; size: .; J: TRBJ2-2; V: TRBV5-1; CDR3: CASSLGGGRPNTGELFF; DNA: TGCGCCAGCAGCTTGGGAGGGGGCCGACCGAACACCGGGGAGCTGTTTTTT
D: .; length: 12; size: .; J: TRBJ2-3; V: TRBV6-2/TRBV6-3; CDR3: CVSSYFTDTQYF; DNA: TGTGTCAGCAGTTATTTCACAGATACGCAGTATTTT
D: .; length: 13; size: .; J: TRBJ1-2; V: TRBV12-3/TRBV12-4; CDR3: CANSIGLFYGYTF; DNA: TGTGCCAACAGTATAGGGTTATTCTATGGCTACACCTTC
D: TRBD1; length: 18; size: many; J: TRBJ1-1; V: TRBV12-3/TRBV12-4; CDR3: CASSLDLGGGGRNTEAFF; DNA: TGTGCCAGCAGTTTAGACTTAGGGGGCGGGGGACGGAACACTGAAGCTTTCTTT
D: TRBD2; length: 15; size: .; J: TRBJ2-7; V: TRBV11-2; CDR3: CASSPRTSGPYEQYF; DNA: TGTGCCAGCAGCCCACGGACTAGCGGACCCTACGAGCAGTACTTC
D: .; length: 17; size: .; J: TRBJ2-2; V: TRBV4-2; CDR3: CASTQVLAALGSGELFF; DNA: TGTGCCAGCACCCAAGTCCTAGCTGCTCTAGGATCGGGGGAGCTGTTTTTT
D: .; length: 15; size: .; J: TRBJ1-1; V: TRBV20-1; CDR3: CSVHLRTARAAEAFF; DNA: TGCAGTGTGCACCTCAGGACAGCCCGGGCGGCTGAAGCTTTCTTT
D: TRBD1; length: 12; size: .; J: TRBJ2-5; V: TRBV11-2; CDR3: CVSSYGQGGRYF; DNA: TGTGTCAGCAGCTACGGACAGGGTGGCCGGTACTTC
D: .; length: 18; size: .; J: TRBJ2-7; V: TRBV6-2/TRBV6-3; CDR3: CASSYSSNSADYAYEQYF; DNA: TGTGCCAGCAGTTACTCGAGTAACTCCGCGGACTACGCCTACGAGCAGTACTTC
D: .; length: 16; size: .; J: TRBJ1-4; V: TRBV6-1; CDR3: CASIYRATATNEKLFF; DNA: TGTGCCAGCATTTACAGGGCTACCGCAACTAATGAAAAACTGTTTTTT
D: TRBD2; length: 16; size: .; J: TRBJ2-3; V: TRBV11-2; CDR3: CANSPRTSGFTDTQYF; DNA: TGTGCCAACAGCCCCCGGACTAGCGGGTTCACAGATACGCAGTATTTC
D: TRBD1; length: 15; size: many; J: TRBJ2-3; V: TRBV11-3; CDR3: CASSSGTGGLDTQYF; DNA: TGTGCCAGCAGTTCCGGGACAGGGGGCTTGGATACGCAGTATTTT
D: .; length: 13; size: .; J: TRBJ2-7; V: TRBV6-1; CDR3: CTSNPPGSYEQYF; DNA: TGTACCAGCAACCCCCCGGGGAGCTACGAGCAGTACTTC
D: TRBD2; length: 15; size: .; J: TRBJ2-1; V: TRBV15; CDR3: CATSRDRLAGREQFF; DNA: TGTGCCACCAGCAGAGATCGCCTAGCGGGGCGTGAGCAGTTCTTC
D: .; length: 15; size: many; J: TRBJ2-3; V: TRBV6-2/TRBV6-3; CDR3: CASSYDGGSTDTQYF; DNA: TGTGCCAGCAGTTACGACGGGGGTAGCACAGATACGCAGTATTTT
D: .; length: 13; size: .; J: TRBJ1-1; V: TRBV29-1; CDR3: CSVVSGSITEAFF; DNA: TGCAGCGTTGTATCAGGGTCTATCACTGAAGCTTTCTTT
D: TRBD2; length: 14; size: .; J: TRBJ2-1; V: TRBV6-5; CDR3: CASRPGLANNEQFF; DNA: TGTGCCAGCAGACCGGGACTAGCGAACAATGAGCAGTTCTTC
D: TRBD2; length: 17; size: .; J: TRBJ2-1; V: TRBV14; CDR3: CASSETGTGGPHNKQFF; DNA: TGTGCCAGCAGCGAAACGGGGACGGGAGGGCCCCACAATAAGCAGTTCTTC
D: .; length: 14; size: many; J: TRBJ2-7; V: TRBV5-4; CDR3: CASSSLLGSYEQYF; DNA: TGTGCCAGCAGTTCCCTACTCGGCTCCTACGAGCAGTACTTC
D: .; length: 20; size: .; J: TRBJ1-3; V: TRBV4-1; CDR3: CASSQVDLARSLSSGNTIYF; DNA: TGCGCCAGCAGCCAAGTCGACCTCGCACGGTCTCTTAGCTCTGGAAACACCATATATTTT
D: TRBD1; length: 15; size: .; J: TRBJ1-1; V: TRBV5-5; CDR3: CASSEGQGYKVEAFF; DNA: TGTGCCAGCAGCGAGGGACAGGGCTATAAAGTTGAAGCTTTCTTT